This T cell receptor beta chain appears in the sequencing data of a study of early stage breast cancer tumors. Study background: ER+/PR+/HER2- status applied to about 75% of the 16 invasive breast tumors.

Sequenced by immunoSEQ multiplex PCR; TCRdb stores in-frame clones only, minus some. The sample consists of tens of thousands of clones, approximately 90% of them appearing once. Germline lookup yields CDR1 MGHRA and CDR2 YSYEKL. Trimming pared 1 base from V and 5 bases from J, leaving 11 bases between. The CDR3 is 14 residues long. The clonotype comes from a person between 65 and 80 years old with breast cancer. The sequencing input was blood. The chain joins TRBV4-1 to TRBJ2-5; maybe TRBD2 (5 bases). As DNA, the CDR3 is TGCGCCAGCAGCCAAGCGCCGGGATTGGAGACCCAGTACTTC. It encodes CASSQAPGLETQYF.